The TCR beta chain under discussion was sequenced for a study of blood T cell repertoires in COVID-19. Study-wide background: T cells, B-cell-depleted T cells, or PBMCs provided the cDNA or gDNA that served as material.

The length of the CDR3 is 17 residues. Profiled with immunoSEQ multiplex PCR; TCRdb holds only in-frame clones, not every one. The sample carries 280,000 or so clones, 65% to 90% recorded once. The TCR originated in a human donor in a cohort sampled during active COVID-19. The chain couples TRBV21-1 to TRBJ1-1; the table's D gene call, TRBD1, was not cross checked with the DNA. TRBV21-1 is marked as a pseudogene. The material sequenced was peripheral blood. CDR3 nucleotide sequence: TGTGCCAGCACTGAACTCGGGGGGACAGGGGGTGACACTGAAGCTTTCTTT. It codes for CASTELGGTGGDTEAFF.